This T cell receptor beta chain was captured by sequencing in a study of blood T cell repertoires in COVID-19. Turning to the study itself: Both acute and convalescent COVID-19 samples were obtained from the United States, Italy and Spain. The analysed material was cDNA or gDNA that came from T cells, B-cell-depleted T cells, or PBMCs.

Authors' methods: The authors estimated nucleated cell counts from reference gene primer amplification. Profiling relied on immunoSEQ multiplex PCR, and the TCRdb table lists in-frame clones only, not all of them. Clone size and the V and J calls come from that table; the DNA yielded D and trimming. The sample holds some 150,000 clones, more than 75% seen once. Trimming took 5 bases from V and 5 from J; bases not matched to a gene: 6. The CDR3 runs to 15 residues. CDR1 SGHNT and CDR2 YENEEA come from the germline V gene. The origin of this receptor is a man in his 60s with active or convalescent COVID-19. Sequencing was done on a sample of peripheral blood. This chain uses TRBV11-3 with TRBJ2-7; 13 bases line up with TRBD2. CDR3 coding DNA: TGTGCCAGCAGCCCGACTAGCGGGAGGTTCCACGAGCAGTACTTC. Translation: CASSPTSGRFHEQYF.